This T cell receptor beta chain stems from a study of cytomegalovirus exposure and HLA in healthy donors (dated by TCRdb to about 2017). Some background on the complete study: An earlier analysis of some 600 of the donors reported about 300 Gb of sequence data and 95 million to 120 million unique TCR beta sequences obtained from around 170 million T cells. In an earlier analysis of 587 of the donors, high-throughput TCR beta sequencing was used to judge whether each TCR beta V gene segment behaved as functional or pseudogenic. To study patterns of TCR occurrence, a later analysis re-analyzed previously published TCR beta repertoires from 666 donors and added high-resolution HLA genotyping. Every repertoire in the discovery cohort had been generated on one and the same sequencing platform. HLA typing included class I and class II loci at four-digit resolution. Because of strong linkage in the cohort, roughly five DR-DQ haplotypes were treated as single units for association and clustering. The aim of the study was to test whether cataloging public T cell receptors could identify signatures of past pathogen exposure. Besides the first cohort of 550 to 750 subjects, a separate validation cohort made up of some 110 different subjects was used. Typing coverage differed by locus: A, B, C, DRB1 and DQB1 were typed in roughly 620-630 donors, DQA1 in 522, DPA1 in nearly 610, and DPB1 in around 490. The study profiled the T cell repertoires of some 610 subjects by immunosequencing and related them to cytomegalovirus serostatus. Rather than drawing on any new phenotypic data, the later analysis identified candidate immune exposures from TCR beta sequences and the way those sequences occurred across donors. Among the roughly 380 genotyped donors, approximately 77% belonged to the genetic ancestry cluster associated with self-reported Caucasian donors. Genome-wide SNP genotypes for about 65% of the 666 donors were used in a later genetic analysis, which treated that subset as a discovery cohort. About 310 gigabases of sequencing data and tens of millions of unique TCR sequences were included in an early release covering 550 to 800 HLA-typed donors. To predict cytomegalovirus infection status, the study combined high-throughput TCR immunosequencing, statistical association of individual TCRs with disease status, and machine learning. Across 398 genotyped donors of the cohort, an average of about 240,000 unique TCR beta nucleotide sequences per donor were sequenced, and 15% to 20% of those sequences were non-productive. Donor age, sex, ethnicity and CMV serostatus were compiled alongside the repertoire data.

The paper as a whole reports these results and caveats: In both the original and validation cohorts, the classifier was reported to diagnose cytomegalovirus status with high specificity and sensitivity. In a later analysis, HLA-associated TCR beta chains were found to be more clonally expanded and to have lower generation probabilities than equally common non-associated chains. According to a later genetic analysis, donors in an Asian-associated ancestry cluster had fewer N-insertions in productive TCRs than the roughly 670-donor mean. Assigning TCR associations to individual alleles was difficult when HLA alleles, especially DR and DQ, strongly co-occurred. Some IMGT-functional V segments, including TRBV6-2 and TRBV6-3, could not be told apart with the 87-base-pair reads, so those segments were excluded. Because some donors lacked HLA typing at each locus, the association tests relied only on the typed subset. A later analysis associated 17,000 or so TCR beta sequences with specific HLA alleles at a false discovery rate of 0.05. A further reported finding was that TCR beta sequences accurately predicted the HLA-A and HLA-B alleles for most subjects in the first cohort. Roughly uniform sequencing depth across donors was assumed in presence/absence analyses, although this assumption may not hold. In vitro tests confirmed that a few of the cytomegalovirus-associated TCR beta chains recognize cytomegalovirus antigens. Most TCR sequences were observed very rarely across donors, whereas some public TCRs were present in many individuals. The sequencing pipeline was judged likely to have produced a cluster of highly shared sequence variants as a technical artifact. According to a later analysis, parvovirus B19, influenza, CMV and Epstein-Barr virus appeared linked to several top co-occurrence clusters. Correlated functional status among segregating V segments might be attributable to linkage disequilibrium, but an unknown experimental factor could not be ruled out. An earlier analysis of 587 of the donors showed that most TCR beta V segments appeared in productive rearrangements either about 87% or about 30% of the time, which broadly matched IMGT annotations. In the study, 150 to 200 TCR beta chains were listed as associated with cytomegalovirus. According to a later analysis, TCR association rates differed among HLA loci, with DRB1 alleles showing the most associated TCRs and HLA-C alleles showing the fewest. In a later genetic analysis, a missense DCLRE1C variant was associated with V-gene and J-gene trimming of TCR beta chains, and the association was replicated in an independent cohort. According to the authors, the approach could potentially be generalized to other disease states and immunological phenotypes. In this cohort, only TCR beta chains were sequenced, and detectable features were limited by the absence of alpha or paired-chain data. In a later analysis, most CMV-associated TCR beta chains were found to appear HLA-restricted, with HLA associations seemingly driven largely by CMV exposure. CMV serostatus was the only immune exposure information available for the cohort. Because counts were too low, more than 15 rarely observed V segments, including chromosome 9 orphons, were left out of the earlier analysis of 500 to 650 of the donors.

Library preparation used the immunoSEQ multiplex PCR assay. A mixture of 60 forward primers for TCR Vbeta segments and 13 reverse primers for TCR Jbeta segments was used in the multiplex PCR. The CDR3 region of rearranged TCR beta genes was amplified from genomic DNA with a multiplex PCR assay. The Illumina HiSeq System was used to sequence the amplified TCR beta libraries as 87-base-pair reads. Regarding the original processing steps: A later analysis tallied roughly 78 million unique TCR beta chains across the 660 or so repertoires, and roughly 11 million of those chains were shared by two or more donors. A nearest-neighbor algorithm error-corrected the raw reads and collapsed the reads into unique sequences, merging closely related sequences to remove PCR and sequencing errors. CDR3 sequences were aligned to IMGT reference sequences to assign V, D and J gene segments. Each retained sequence needed at least a six-nucleotide match to both a V gene segment and a J gene segment. Rearrangements were classified as productive when the CDR3 lacked stop codons and remained in frame with V and J, and all other rearrangements were classified as non-productive. CDR3 was defined by IMGT convention, running from the second conserved V-encoded cysteine to the conserved J-encoded phenylalanine. The earlier analysis of about 530 of the donors excluded any sequence lacking an unambiguous match to a single V gene segment. An earlier analysis of approximately 590 of the donors called V segments functional above 56.7% productive rearrangements and segregating when the between-donor standard deviation exceeded 5%. A statistical classification framework was built to diagnose cytomegalovirus status from the catalog of TCR beta chain sequences. V and J gene assignment, in a later analysis, came from comparing TCR nucleotide sequences with IMGT/GENE-DB human TR gene sequences. Using the TCRdist pipeline, a later analysis assigned CDR3 sequences along with most-parsimonious VDJ recombination scenarios. In a later analysis, every TCR beta chain was defined by the combination of its CDR3 amino acid sequence and its V-gene family, and reads without a unique V-gene family were dropped. To address suspected cross-contamination and a sequencing artifact, a later analysis removed 550 to 750 highly shared, low-generation-probability nucleotide sequences. A later analysis calculated a clonal expansion index for each public chain from normalized within-repertoire ranks of inferred template counts. Generation probabilities in a later analysis came from a VDJ recombination model fitted to out-of-frame rearrangements, and those results were checked against IGoR. Hypergeometric tests were used in a later analysis to score TCR-TCR, TCR-HLA and TCR-CMV co-occurrence, with a repertoire-size bias correction applied to the TCR pairs. To estimate false discovery rates, a later analysis permuted the HLA or CMV assignments 20 times. In a later analysis, co-occurring TCRs were grouped using DBSCAN, with TCRdist sequence similarity added in when clustering inside HLA-allele-positive subsets. Repertoires with fewer than 30,000 or more than 120,000 public chains were left out of co-occurrence clustering, as were four to six repertoires with anomalous nucleotide sharing. This is the immuneACCESS table as TCRdb keeps it, with only in-frame sequences that have V and J called. A part of the clones is gone; compared with another copy, unresolved V genes explain less than half, and the rest is unexplained. From that table come the V and J calls and clone size; the DNA was used to work out D and trimming. Present in this sample are some 130,000 clones, roughly 82% of which were seen just once. The ten most abundant clones make up roughly 2.5% of the sample.

Worth noting for this clone: Its cognate antigen has yet to be identified. Base qualities are not at hand, and no much larger clone is one base apart.

The cohort consisted of 666 healthy bone marrow donors. Cohort members were all nominally healthy when sampled, although unrecorded immune exposures were likely present. The donor tested CMV seronegative, placing the donor among the 350 to 400 seronegative members of the cohort. A peripheral blood sample was provided by each donor, and peripheral blood mononuclear cells were used for TCR beta sequencing. The Qiagen DNeasy Blood Extraction Kit was used to extract genomic DNA from the blood cell samples. The germline V gene gives CDR1 as MNHEY and CDR2 as SVGAGI. For this chain, trimming is 4 bases at the V end and 4 bases at the J end, and the number of junction bases without a gene match is 2. Reading from cysteine to phenylalanine, the CDR3 counts 15 amino acids. CDR3 DNA only is kept here, 45 bases in frame from base 1.

Source material: PBMCs. The chain joins TRBV6-5 to TRBJ2-3, with 13 bases in between that match TRBD2. The receptor comes from a man aged 45-65 years in good health and CMV-seronegative. This receptor carries the CDR3 CASSWTSGGPDTQYF. The DNA reads TGTGCCAGCAGTTGGACTAGCGGGGGCCCAGATACGCAGTATTTT.